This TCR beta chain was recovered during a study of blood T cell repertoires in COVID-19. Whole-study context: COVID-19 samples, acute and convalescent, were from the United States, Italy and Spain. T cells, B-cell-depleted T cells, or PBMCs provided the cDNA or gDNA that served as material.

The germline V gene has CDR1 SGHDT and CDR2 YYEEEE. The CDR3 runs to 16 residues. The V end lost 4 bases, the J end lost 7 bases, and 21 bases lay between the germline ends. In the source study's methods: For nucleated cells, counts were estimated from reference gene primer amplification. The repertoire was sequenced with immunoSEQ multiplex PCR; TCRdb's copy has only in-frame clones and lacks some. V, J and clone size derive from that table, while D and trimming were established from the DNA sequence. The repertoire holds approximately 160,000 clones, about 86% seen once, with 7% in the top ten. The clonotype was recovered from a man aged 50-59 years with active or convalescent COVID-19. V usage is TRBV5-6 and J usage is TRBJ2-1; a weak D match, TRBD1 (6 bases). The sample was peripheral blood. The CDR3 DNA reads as TGTGCCAGCAGCCCCCGACAGGCTTGGGATTCGAATGAGCAGTTCTTC. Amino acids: CASSPRQAWDSNEQFF.